The T cell receptor beta chain under discussion was sequenced for a study of blood T cell repertoires in COVID-19. Looking at the study overall: Researchers got acute and convalescent COVID-19 samples from the United States, Italy and Spain.

This clone occurred once. V trimming: 0 bases; J trimming: 2 bases; junction bases outside the gene matches: 4. Germline V gene lookup returns CDR1 SGHKS and CDR2 YYEKEE (reference sequence). The CDR3 spans 16 residues. TCRdb keeps only in-frame clones here, not all; method: immunoSEQ multiplex PCR. Of fewer than 150,000 clones listed, roughly 90% are singletons. The clonotype was recovered from a woman between 70 and 85 years old who had recovered from COVID-19. The chain uses TRBV5-5 and TRBJ2-3; TRBD2 aligns across 9 bases. Sequencing input: peripheral blood. This CDR3 reads CASSLGVAGDTDTQYF. Written as DNA, the CDR3 is TGTGCCAGCAGCTTGGGAGTAGCGGGGGACACAGATACGCAGTATTTT.